This T cell receptor beta chain was profiled in a study of T-cell memory formation after mild COVID-19. The wider study: Largely donor-specific TCR clusters were found.

TCRdb reprocessed the 5' RACE reads with MiXCR, giving one entry per CDR3 protein. This table holds 350,000 to 500,000 distinct CDR3 sequences, around 20% found once. V dropped 5 bases and J dropped 2; count of bases not matched to a gene: 8. This CDR3 has 15 amino acids. In germline, CDR1 is SGHAT, CDR2 FQNNGV. As to this clonotype: What it binds is unknown.

General study points: Memory from before infection featured some responding clones, which suggests cross-reactive memory joined.

This chain uses TRBV11-2 with TRBJ2-5, with 7 bases that match TRBD1. The sequenced material came from PBMCs or a T cell subset sorted from them (not recorded which). This sequence was found in an adult woman who had mild COVID-19 (a few samples of this study predate the infection). Cell type and time point are not known. The CDR3 DNA reads TGTGCCAGCAGCCCTGGACAGGCGAAGCAAGAGACCCAGTACTTC. Protein sequence: CASSPGQAKQETQYF.